This T cell receptor (beta chain) originates from a study of blood T cell repertoires in COVID-19. Study overall: Specimens from acute and convalescent COVID-19 originated in the United States, Italy and Spain.

Living in about 25 US areas, the participants were between about 18 and 100 years of age. Recovered status applied to Cohort 3 donors who had two consecutive negative PCRs. It also applied to those with clearance or with symptom resolution. Germline lookup yields CDR1 LNHNV and CDR2 YYDKDF (reference sequence). The CDR3 has 15 amino acids. J was trimmed by 6 bases and V by 0 bases; bases with no gene match: 6. TCRdb keeps only in-frame clones here, not all; method: immunoSEQ multiplex PCR. The sample contains around 160,000 clones, about 80% of which appear only once. The origin of this receptor is a woman in her sixties or seventies who had recovered from COVID-19. Sequences were obtained from PBMCs or T cells enriched from blood (not recorded which). The chain employs TRBV15 and TRBJ1-2; 8 nucleotides agree with TRBD1. CDR3 sequence (DNA): TGTGCCACCAGCAGAGATCGTCAGGGGGCGAATGGCTACACCTTC. Translation: CATSRDRQGANGYTF.